This TCR beta chain was retrieved from a study of T cell responses to AZD1222 COVID-19 vaccine. CDR3 length: 12 amino acids. V lost 4 bases and J lost 8, with 11 bases in between. CDR1 and CDR2 from the germline V gene are MRHNA and SNTAGT. Profiled with immunoSEQ multiplex PCR; TCRdb holds only in-frame clones, not every one. The table lists around 150,000 clones, about 93% of them singletons. The source is an adult who received the AZD1222 COVID-19 vaccine. This chain links TRBV6-4 with TRBJ1-2, with a possible D match to TRBD1 (6 bases). The specimen was peripheral blood, collected 28 days after the second AZD1222 dose. CDR3 amino acids: CASSVGGGGYTF. DNA for the CDR3: TGTGCCAGCAGTGTAGGAGGGGGAGGCTACACCTTC.